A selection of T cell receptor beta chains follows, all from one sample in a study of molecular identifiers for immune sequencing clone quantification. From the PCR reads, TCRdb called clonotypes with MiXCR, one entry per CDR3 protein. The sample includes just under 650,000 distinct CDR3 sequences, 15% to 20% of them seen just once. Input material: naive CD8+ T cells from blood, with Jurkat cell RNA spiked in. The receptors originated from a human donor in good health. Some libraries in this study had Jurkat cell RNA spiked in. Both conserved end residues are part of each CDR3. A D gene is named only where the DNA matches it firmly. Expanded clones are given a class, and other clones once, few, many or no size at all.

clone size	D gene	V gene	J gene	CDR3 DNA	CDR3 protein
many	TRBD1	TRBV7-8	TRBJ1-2	TGTGCCAGCAGCTTAGCCCACCGGGACAGGGTTTATGGCTACACCTTC	CASSLAHRDRVYGYTF
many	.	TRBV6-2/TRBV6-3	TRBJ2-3	TGTGCCAGCAGTTACCAACAGCACACAGATACGCAGTATTTT	CASSYQQHTDTQYF
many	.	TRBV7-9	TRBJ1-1	TGTGCCAGCAGCCTGCACGGAGGGGACGGGACTGAAGCTTTCTTT	CASSLHGGDGTEAFF
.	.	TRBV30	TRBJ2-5	TGTGCCTGGAGTGTACGTCCGCAGGCGGAGACCCAGTACTTC	CAWSVRPQAETQYF
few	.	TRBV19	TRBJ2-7	TGTGCCAGTAGCGCAGAGCCGGGGCACCCTTACGAGCAGTACTTC	CASSAEPGHPYEQYF
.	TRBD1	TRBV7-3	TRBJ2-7	TGTGCCAGCAGCCCTGGGGACAGCTACAATGAGCAGTACTTC	CASSPGDSYNEQYF
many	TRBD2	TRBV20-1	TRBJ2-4	TGCAGTGCTAGAGAGGGACTAGTTATAAACATTCAGTACTTC	CSAREGLVINIQYF
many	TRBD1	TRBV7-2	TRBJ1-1	TGTGCCAGCAGCTTAGTGACAGGGGGCACTGAAGCTTTCTTT	CASSLVTGGTEAFF
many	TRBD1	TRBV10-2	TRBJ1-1	TGCGCCAGCAGTGAGGGACAGGCATTGAACACTGAAGCTTTCTTT	CASSEGQALNTEAFF
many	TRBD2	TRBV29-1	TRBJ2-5	TGCAGCGTTGCGGGGGGTGAGACCCAGTACTTC	CSVAGGETQYF
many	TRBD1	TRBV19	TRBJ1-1	TGTGCCAGTAGACCACAGGGGGCCAACACTGAAGCTTTCTTT	CASRPQGANTEAFF
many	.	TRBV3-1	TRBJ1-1	TGTGCCAGCAGCCAAGATGGTTTTGGCCAGGGGGCTTTCTTT	CASSQDGFGQGAFF
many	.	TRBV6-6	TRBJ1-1	TGTGCCAGCAGTTACCCTCGACAGCACACTGAAGCTTTCTTT	CASSYPRQHTEAFF
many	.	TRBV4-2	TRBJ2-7	TGTGCCAGCAGCCAAGACCCCGGGACGGACTACGAGCAGTACTTC	CASSQDPGTDYEQYF
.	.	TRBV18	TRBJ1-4	TGTGCCAGCTCCCGGGGTTCAACTAATGAAAAACTGTTTTTT	CASSRGSTNEKLFF
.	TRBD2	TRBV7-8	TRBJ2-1	TGTGCCAGCAGCTCCCTAGCGGGGGCCTTACAACTCGAGGATGAGCAGTTCTTC	CASSSLAGALQLEDEQFF
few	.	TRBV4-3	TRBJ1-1	TGCGCCAGCAGCCAAGATTCAGGATTGAACACTGAAGCTTTCTTT	CASSQDSGLNTEAFF
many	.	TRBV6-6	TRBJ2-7	TGTGCCAGCAGTTACGAGCGGACTGAGGGAGGCTACGAGCAGTACTTC	CASSYERTEGGYEQYF
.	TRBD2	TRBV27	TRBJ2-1	TGTGCCAGCAGTCCGCGGGGGGCAGGGAACTACAATGAGCAGTTCTTC	CASSPRGAGNYNEQFF
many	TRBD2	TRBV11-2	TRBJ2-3	TGTGCCAGCAGCTTCTGGAGCGGGGGAGGCACAGATACGCAGTATTTT	CASSFWSGGGTDTQYF
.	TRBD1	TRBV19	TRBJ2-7	TGTGCCAGTAGTATTGGACAGGGCGCACTTTGGGAGCAGTACTTC	CASSIGQGALWEQYF
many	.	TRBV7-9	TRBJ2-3	TGTGCCAGCTCCGCTCCTGGGGAGAAGAGCACAGATACGCAGTATTTT	CASSAPGEKSTDTQYF
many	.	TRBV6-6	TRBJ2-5	TGTGCCAGCAGTTACGTGAAAGAGACCCAGTACTTC	CASSYVKETQYF
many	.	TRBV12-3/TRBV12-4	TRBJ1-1	TGTGCCAGCAACTTGGGGACGGTAACTGCTGAAGCTTTCTTT	CASNLGTVTAEAFF
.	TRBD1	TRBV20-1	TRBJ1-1	TGCAGTGCACTACAGGGGGGCAACACTGAAGCTCTCTTT	CSALQGGNTEALF
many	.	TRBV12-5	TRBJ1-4	TGTGCTAGTGGACAAGACAGGTATAATGAAAAACTGTTTTTT	CASGQDRYNEKLFF
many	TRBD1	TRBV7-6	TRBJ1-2	TGTGCCAGCAGCAGTGGACAGGGCAGAGGCTACACCTTC	CASSSGQGRGYTF
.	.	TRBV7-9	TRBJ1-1	TGTGCCAGCAGCTTGGCGGGTCAGGACACTGAAGCTTCCTTT	CASSLAGQDTEASF
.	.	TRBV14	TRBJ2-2	TGTGCCAGCTGCCAAGAGCTTCGCCTAGGCAACACCGGGGAGCTGTTTTTT	CASCQELRLGNTGELFF
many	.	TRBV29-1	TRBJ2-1	TGCAGCGTTGGGCCGTCCGTCCTTGAGCAGTTCTTC	CSVGPSVLEQFF
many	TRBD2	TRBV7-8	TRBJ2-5	TGTGCCAGCAGCGTCCCTCCGGCGGGGGGTGAGACCCAGTACTTC	CASSVPPAGGETQYF
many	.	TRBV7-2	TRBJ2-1	TGTGCCAGCACCCGTACCTACAATGAGCAGTTCTTC	CASTRTYNEQFF
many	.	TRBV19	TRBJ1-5	TGTGCCAGTGACCAGAATAGCAATCAGCCCCAGCATTTT	CASDQNSNQPQHF
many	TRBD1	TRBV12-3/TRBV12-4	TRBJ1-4	TGTGCCAGCAGTTTAGATCGGACAGGGGTGTCAGAAAAACTGTTTTTT	CASSLDRTGVSEKLFF
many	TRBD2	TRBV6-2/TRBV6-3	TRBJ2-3	TGTGCCAGCAGCCCGCGCCGGGACTACGAGCAGTATTTT	CASSPRRDYEQYF
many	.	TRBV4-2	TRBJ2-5	TGTGCCAGCAGCCCCGGGGTCCAAGAGACCCAGTACTTC	CASSPGVQETQYF
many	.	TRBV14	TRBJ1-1	TGTGCCAGCAGCCACCGGACACCGAAGGATGAAGCTTTCTTT	CASSHRTPKDEAFF
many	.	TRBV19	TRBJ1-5	TGTGCCAGCAGTCTCACGGGATATCAGCCCCAGCATTTT	CASSLTGYQPQHF